The sequence of this TCR beta chain was determined in a study of PD-1 blockade in classical Hodgkin lymphoma. Study-level points and caveats: Prior therapy or disease activity may underlie the repertoire differences, whose causes remain undefined.

Each patient experienced a relapse that followed autologous stem cell transplantation, and brentuximab vedotin exposure varied. The germline V gene has CDR1 SGHAT and CDR2 FQNNGV. V was shortened by 5 bases and J by 4 bases, with 14 bases between the two germline ends. The CDR3 covers 14 residues. On this clone: Its antigen is as yet unknown.

The protocol was immunoSEQ multiplex PCR, while the TCRdb copy is restricted to in-frame clones and leaves out a portion. The sample includes roughly 41,000 clones, 76% of them seen just once. V is TRBV11-2 and J is TRBJ1-2; D possibly corresponds to TRBD1 (6 bases). The sequence was obtained from a human donor with classical Hodgkin lymphoma. The input for sequencing was peripheral blood mononuclear cells (PBMCs), taken at baseline. The CDR3 DNA reads as TGTGCCAGCAGCCGATCGACAGGATCCTATGGCTACACCTTC. This sequence encodes CASSRSTGSYGYTF.